Sequencing of this T cell receptor (beta chain) was carried out in a study of blood T cell repertoires in COVID-19. The CDR3 has 14 amino acids. V lost 4 bases and J lost 4, with 11 bases in between. CDR1 is SGHTA and CDR2 is FQGNSA in the germline V gene. Cohort placement rested on clinical history that participants reported themselves. Source study methods: Estimated nucleated cell counts came from reference gene primer amplification. The method was immunoSEQ multiplex PCR; TCRdb's version includes in-frame clones alone and lacks a portion of them. V, J and clone size are taken as reported in that table, and D and trimming were inferred from the DNA itself. The table has 230,000 or so clones, 70% to 90% seen once.

Sequencing used PBMCs or T cells enriched from blood (not recorded which). This receptor was identified in a woman aged 35 to 49 with acute COVID-19. V is TRBV7-2 and J is TRBJ2-1, with D perhaps TRBD1 (5 bases). The CDR3 protein is CASSSKGQYNEQFF. For the CDR3, the DNA is TGTGCCAGCAGCTCAAAGGGGCAGTACAATGAGCAGTTCTTC.